The text below deals with one TCR beta chain. Other DNA variants within this sample encode the same CDR3. These data originate in a study of technical replicates of blood from a handful of donors. The ends lost 3 bases at V and 3 bases at J; junction bases unmatched: 4. This CDR3 has 14 residues. Germline V gives CDR1 LNHDA, CDR2 SQIVND (reference sequence). Method: immunoSEQ multiplex PCR; TCRdb's copy keeps in-frame clones and lacks some. Counted here are 50,000 to 75,000 clones, 80% to 95% occurring once; the ten biggest clones make up about 4.4%. The sequenced sample consisted of PBMCs. The sequence came from a human donor in good health. Some clones in this sample may be carry-over from other donors' samples. This rearrangement joins TRBV19 to TRBJ2-7; 8 positions agree with TRBD1. The CDR3 region is CASSMGTGGYEQYF. DNA of the CDR3: TGTGCCAGTAGTATGGGGACAGGCGGCTACGAGCAGTACTTC.